This is a list of T cell receptor beta chains from one sample in a study of human T cells and chemical hapten exposure. TCRdb itself ran the RACE reads through MiXCR, one entry per CDR3 protein. The repertoire includes approximately 110,000 distinct CDR3 sequences, around 34% of them detected once, and around 2.8% sits in the top ten. The sequences come from whole blood, collected in connection with sensitization to the hapten diphenylcyclopropenone (DPC). The receptors were sampled from a man aged 35 to 55 with alopecia areata. Some clones in this sample may be carry-over from other donors' samples. Both conserved end residues are part of each CDR3. D genes are given only for firm matches. The listing skips clone size in some rows; elsewhere it reads once, few, many or a size class.

D,J,V,size,DNA,CDR3
-,TRBJ2-5,TRBV5-1,-,TGCGCCAGCAGTCGTGCGGCTCAAGAGACCCAGTACTTC,CASSRAAQETQYF
-,TRBJ2-7,TRBV7-9,-,TGTGCCAGCAGCTTAGGTAGGGGCTCCTACGAGCAGTACTTC,CASSLGRGSYEQYF
TRBD1,TRBJ2-7,TRBV12-3/TRBV12-4,once,TGTGCCAGCAGACTGACAGGGAACGAGCAGTACTTC,CASRLTGNEQYF
-,TRBJ2-1,TRBV19,-,TGTGCCAGTAGTATAGTTCAGGGGGGTTACAATGAGCAGTTCTTC,CASSIVQGGYNEQFF
TRBD1,TRBJ1-5,TRBV18,-,TGTGCCAGCTCTGTTCTAGGACAGGCCAAGAGCGGCAATCAGCCCCAGCATTTT,CASSVLGQAKSGNQPQHF
-,TRBJ2-5,TRBV6-6,-,TGTGCCAGCAGTCCCGAAGGGGGTGTGACCCAGTACTTC,CASSPEGGVTQYF
TRBD1,TRBJ1-2,TRBV7-3,-,TGTGCCAGCAGCCCCGGACAGGGCGACTATGGCTACACCTTC,CASSPGQGDYGYTF
-,TRBJ2-1,TRBV19,few,TGTGCCAGTAGTATCACAACAGGGAGTTCCTACAATGAGCAGTTCTTC,CASSITTGSSYNEQFF
-,TRBJ1-3,TRBV12-3/TRBV12-4,-,TGTGCCAGCAGTTTACTCTCCAGGGCTTATGGAAACACCATATATTTT,CASSLLSRAYGNTIYF
-,TRBJ2-5,TRBV18,-,TGTGCCAGCTCACCGGGGACCTCCCAAGAGACCCAGTACTTC,CASSPGTSQETQYF
TRBD2,TRBJ2-3,TRBV20-1,-,TGCAGTGCTCTTCAGCGGGAGAGCACAGATACGCAGTATTTT,CSALQRESTDTQYF
TRBD2,TRBJ2-7,TRBV5-4,few,TGTGCCAGCAGCCCTCAGACTAGCGGGAGCGAGCAGTACTTC,CASSPQTSGSEQYF
-,TRBJ2-3,TRBV20-1,-,TGCAGTGCTAGTTCCCGGGAAATTACAGATACGCAGTATTTT,CSASSREITDTQYF
-,TRBJ2-3,TRBV20-1,-,TGCAGTGCCCCTCCCCGGGCGGGACGACGGGATACGCAGTATTTT,CSAPPRAGRRDTQYF
-,TRBJ2-7,TRBV16,-,TGTGCCAGCAGCCAATCCCTTCCTGGGGCCTACGAGCAGTACTTC,CASSQSLPGAYEQYF
TRBD2,TRBJ2-3,TRBV20-1,-,TGCGTAATAGCGGGAACAGATACGCAGTATTTT,CVIAGTDTQYF
TRBD2,TRBJ2-3,TRBV20-1,few,TGCAGTGCGAGACTAGCGGGAATCTCAGATACGCAGTATTTT,CSARLAGISDTQYF
-,TRBJ2-7,TRBV30,-,TGTGCCTGGATACCTACCAAGTCCTACGAGCAGTACTTC,CAWIPTKSYEQYF
TRBD2,TRBJ2-3,TRBV7-8,few,TGTGCCAGCAGGGCGAGCGGGAGGGCCGACACAGATACGCAGTATTTT,CASRASGRADTDTQYF
-,TRBJ2-2,TRBV18,-,TGTGCCAGCTCACCACCGCTACCGGCGGTCACCGGGGAGCTGTTTTTT,CASSPPLPAVTGELFF
-,TRBJ2-3,TRBV4-1,-,TGCGCCAGCAGCCGGAGCCAAAGCGGGAGCACAGATACGCAGTATTTT,CASSRSQSGSTDTQYF
-,TRBJ1-2,TRBV9,-,TGTGCCAGCAGCGAAGACTCGACCCCCTATGGCTACACCTTC,CASSEDSTPYGYTF
-,TRBJ2-2,TRBV6-1,-,TGTGCCAGCAGTTCTCCCGGGACCGCGAGAACCGGGGAGCTGTTTTTT,CASSSPGTARTGELFF
TRBD1,TRBJ1-4,TRBV10-2,few,TGCGCCAGCAGTGGGACAGGGGGTCGCGAAAAACTGTTTTTT,CASSGTGGREKLFF
TRBD2,TRBJ2-3,TRBV20-1,-,TGCAGTGCCATAGCGGGAGGTGGCAACACAGATACGCAGTATTTT,CSAIAGGGNTDTQYF
-,TRBJ1-1,TRBV2,-,TGTGCCAGCAGTGAACAAGGGAGGGAAGCTTTCTTT,CASSEQGREAFF
TRBD2,TRBJ2-3,TRBV15,many,TGTGCCACCAGCAGAGCTAGCGGGAGCTCAGATACGCAGTATTTT,CATSRASGSSDTQYF
-,TRBJ1-1,TRBV28,-,TGTGCCAGCAGACGGACACCAGTATTACAAGGCACTGAAGCTTTCTTT,CASRRTPVLQGTEAFF
TRBD1,TRBJ1-5,TRBV10-1,once,TGCGCCAGCATAGGGGACAGAAGAGATCAGCCCCAGCATTTT,CASIGDRRDQPQHF
TRBD2,TRBJ2-1,TRBV5-1,-,TGCGCCAGCAGAGGCGGGAGCTCCTACAATGAGCAGTTCTTC,CASRGGSSYNEQFF
TRBD2,TRBJ2-7,TRBV19,-,TGTGCCAGTAGTATAGGAGCGGGAGGATACGAGCAGTACTTC,CASSIGAGGYEQYF
-,TRBJ2-1,TRBV24-1,few,TGTGCCACCAGTGACTCCGGGGCTAGCGACACCTACAATGAGCAGTTCTTC,CATSDSGASDTYNEQFF
TRBD2,TRBJ2-3,TRBV4-3,-,TGCGCCAGCAGCCAAGCCGGGACTAGTGATAGCACAGATACGCAGTATTTT,CASSQAGTSDSTDTQYF
-,TRBJ1-1,TRBV12-3/TRBV12-4,-,TGTGCCAGCAGTCTCATGACCAATTTGAACACTGAAGCTTTCTTT,CASSLMTNLNTEAFF
TRBD2,TRBJ2-5,TRBV20-1,-,TGCAGTGCTAGCGGGAGGGTAAAAGTCACCCAGTACTTC,CSASGRVKVTQYF
-,TRBJ2-2,TRBV6-2/TRBV6-3,medium-sized,TGTGCCAGCAGCTTTGCCGAGACCGGGGAGCTGTTTTTT,CASSFAETGELFF
-,TRBJ2-2,TRBV5-1,few,TGCGCCAGCACAGGGGAGCCCCTCACCGGGGAGCTGTTTTTT,CASTGEPLTGELFF
-,TRBJ2-4,TRBV10-3,-,TGTGCCATCAGTGAGTTTCCTCAGGGCCCCGGGGCCAAAAACATTCAGTACTTC,CAISEFPQGPGAKNIQYF